These 27 T cell receptor beta chains originate from one sample sequenced in a study of cytomegalovirus exposure and HLA in healthy donors. A multiplex PCR was run with 60 Vbeta primers and 13 Jbeta primers. The assay was immunoSEQ multiplex PCR, and TCRdb's table has in-frame clones only and misses some. This sample has roughly 100,000 clones, with about 70% found just once. Specimen: PBMCs. The receptor source for this set is a boy aged 5-17 years in good health and CMV-seronegative.

The chain recombines TRBV9 with TRBJ2-5, with 11 bases lining up with TRBD1. CDR1 and CDR2 (germline): SGDLS, YYNGEE. This CDR3 spans 16 amino acids. The V gene end was trimmed by 2 bases and the J gene end by 1 base; junction bases not matched to a gene: 4. CDR3 sequence reads: CASSVGTGGSQETQYF. Here the CDR3 DNA reads TGTGCCAGCAGCGTGGGGACAGGGGGGAGCCAAGAGACCCAGTACTTC.

A few counts support this clone. The J gene is TRBJ2-3, the V gene TRBV13; tentatively, D is TRBD1 (5 bases). Germline V gene sequence: CDR1 PRHDT, CDR2 FYEKMQ (reference sequence). Trimming pared 3 bases from V and 2 bases from J, leaving 9 bases between. CDR3 length: 14 amino acids. CDR3 protein: CASSLTDFTDTQYF. The CDR3 DNA is TGTGCCAGCAGCTTGACAGATTTCACAGATACGCAGTATTTT.

This chain joins TRBV5-1 and TRBJ2-5, with 12 bases that match TRBD2. V gave up 0 bases and J gave up 5 bases; unmatched junction bases: 8. The CDR3 is 17 amino acids. In germline, CDR1 is SGHRS, CDR2 YFSETQ. CDR3 coding DNA: TGCGCCAGCAGCTTGGCCCTAGCGGGAGGGCCCCGGGAGACCCAGTACTTC. As protein: CASSLALAGGPRETQYF.

This chain connects TRBV30 to TRBJ1-5; no definite D call. Trimming took off 2 bases at V and 4 bases at J, with 9 bases between the two ends. This CDR3 is built from 13 residues. Germline CDR1 GTSNPN, CDR2 SVGIG (reference sequence). This chain's CDR3 is CAWSLAVNQPQHF. The CDR3 DNA sequence: TGTGCCTGGAGTTTGGCAGTGAATCAGCCCCAGCATTTT.

This clone was found many times. The V gene is TRBV28, the J gene TRBJ1-3, with D unresolved. The V gene lost 3 bases and the J gene lost 0 bases, with 6 bases spanning the gap. Per the germline V gene, CDR1 is MDHEN and CDR2 is SYDVKM. This CDR3 has 14 amino acids. In DNA, the CDR3 is TGTGCCAGCAGTTTCGGTGACTCTGGAAACACCATATATTTT. This encodes CASSFGDSGNTIYF.

This clone was found once. The chain uses TRBV30 and TRBJ2-3; D may be TRBD2 (6 bases). Germline assignment: CDR1 GTSNPN and CDR2 SVGIG (reference sequence). The CDR3 sequence is 14 residues long. Trimming took 7 bases from V and 0 from J, leaving 14 bases between them. CDR3 region: CASEWSGSTDTQYF. For the CDR3, the DNA is TGTGCCTCGGAATGGAGCGGGAGCACAGATACGCAGTATTTT.

This chain links TRBV7-9 with TRBJ1-2, with TRBD1 identical over 8 bases. Germline assignment: CDR1 SEHNR and CDR2 FQNEAQ (reference sequence). The J segment lost 7 bases and the V segment lost 3 bases, leaving 7 bases of the junction unmatched. This CDR3 contains 14 residues. CDR3 nucleotide sequence: TGTGCCAGCAGCTTTTCAGGGGGCGTCTCTGGCTACACCTTC. Protein product: CASSFSGGVSGYTF.

The V gene is TRBV12-5, the J gene TRBJ1-6, with D perhaps matching TRBD1 (6 bases). Trimming removed 6 bases at V and 9 bases at J, with 18 bases between. The CDR3 sequence is 15 residues long. CDR1 and CDR2 (germline): LGHNT, FRNRAP. In DNA, the CDR3 is TGTGCTAGTGGGGGGGCGGCGGGTGGAAGTTCACCCCTCCACTTT. Its translation is CASGGAAGGSSPLHF.

The rearrangement uses TRBV7-9 and TRBJ2-5; 11 bases map to TRBD2. Germline-derived CDR1 and CDR2 are SEHNR and FQNEAQ (reference sequence). After removal of 4 bases from V and 2 bases from J, the junction contained 9 bases not matched to a gene. The CDR3 is 17 amino acids. CDR3 protein: CASSSTSGLAEQETQYF. The CDR3 DNA sequence: TGTGCCAGCAGCTCCACCTCGGGACTAGCGGAACAAGAGACCCAGTACTTC.

V usage is TRBV11-3 and J usage is TRBJ2-5, with 7 bases aligning to TRBD2. This CDR3 has 15 residues. Trimming at V came to 1 base and at J to 4 bases, leaving 6 bases not matched to a gene. In germline, CDR1 is SGHNT, CDR2 YENEEA. The CDR3 spells CASSLGYGEGETQYF. The CDR3 nucleotides are TGTGCCAGCAGCTTAGGATACGGGGAGGGAGAGACCCAGTACTTC.

For this clone: The final CDR3 position lacks the conserved phenylalanine or tryptophan, pointing to a likely read error. V is TRBV30 and J is TRBJ1-3, with D uncertain. The CDR3 is 17 amino acids. Germline assignment: CDR1 GTSNPN and CDR2 SVGIG (reference sequence). Trimming removed 0 bases at V and 0 bases at J, with 15 bases between. For the CDR3, the DNA is TGTGCCTGGAGTGTCTCTCGGACGGGAAACTCTGGAAACACCATATATGTT. Its protein product is CAWSVSRTGNSGNTIYV.

This clone appeared a few times. The V and J genes are TRBV11-3 and TRBJ2-7; weak D call: TRBD1 (5 bases). The length of the CDR3 is 14 residues. The V end lost 4 bases, the J end lost 1 base, and 11 bases lay between the germline ends. Per germline, CDR1 SGHNT and CDR2 YENEEA. As DNA, the CDR3 is TGTGCCAGCAGCTCCCGGACAAATTCCTACGAGCAGTACTTC. Amino acid sequence: CASSSRTNSYEQYF.

The CDR3 DNA sequence: TGTGCCAGCAGCTTTGGGGGCTTTAATGAAAAACTGTTTTTT. This codes for CASSFGGFNEKLFF. The genes are TRBV5-6 and TRBJ1-4; possible D gene TRBD1, 6 bases. V shed 2 bases and J shed 4 bases, with 9 bases lying between them. This CDR3 spans 14 amino acids. CDR1 is SGHDT, CDR2 YYEEEE, per germline.

V and J are TRBV7-9 and TRBJ1-1; TRBD1 agrees at 7 bases. The CDR3 is made up of 18 amino acids. After removal of 5 bases from V and 0 bases from J, the junction contained 15 bases not matched to a gene. Germline CDR1 is SEHNR and CDR2 is FQNEAQ (reference sequence). CDR3 sequence reads: CASSRGKLTGQMNTEAFF. CDR3 nucleotide sequence: TGTGCCAGCAGCCGGGGAAAATTAACGGGACAGATGAACACTGAAGCTTTCTTT.

This sequence joins TRBV4-3 and TRBJ2-1; D perhaps matches TRBD2 (5 bases). Germline lookup yields CDR1 LGHNA and CDR2 YSLEER. The V gene lost 0 bases and the J gene lost 4 bases, with 16 bases spanning the gap. The CDR3 is 17 amino acids. The CDR3 nucleotides are TGCGCCAGCAGCCAAGATTTTGAGGGCAGGTTGTACAATGAGCAGTTCTTC. Translating it yields CASSQDFEGRLYNEQFF.

This rearrangement joins TRBV5-6 to TRBJ2-2, with D perhaps TRBD1 (6 bases). CDR3 length: 14 residues. The V end lost 4 bases, the J end lost 7 bases, and 14 bases lay between the germline ends. CDR1 is SGHDT and CDR2 is YYEEEE in the germline V gene. This chain's CDR3 is CASSLDSYGGELFF. The CDR3 DNA reads as TGTGCCAGCAGCCTGGACAGTTATGGCGGGGAGCTGTTTTTT.

The J gene is TRBJ1-5, the V gene TRBV6-5, with 7 bases lining up with TRBD1. V was pared by 6 bases and J by 2 bases, with 7 bases of the junction left unmatched. In germline, CDR1 is MNHEY, CDR2 SVGAGI. This CDR3 spans 15 amino acids. The CDR3, as DNA: TGTGCCAGCAGCCAGACAGGGTTGGGCAATCAGCCCCAGCATTTT. Its translation is CASSQTGLGNQPQHF.

This chain's CDR3 is CASSLGAGSYEQYF. The CDR3 DNA is TGTGCCAGCAGCTTAGGAGCAGGCTCCTACGAGCAGTACTTC. The rearrangement joins TRBV7-9 to TRBJ2-7; D ambiguous. V was cut by 1 base and J by 0 bases, with 7 bases left in between. The CDR3 has 14 residues. CDR1 and CDR2 from the germline V gene are SEHNR and FQNEAQ (reference sequence).

J is TRBJ2-7 and V is TRBV4-1; D is ambiguous. Per germline, CDR1 MGHRA and CDR2 YSYEKL. CDR3 length: 14 residues. Trimming shortened V by 1 base and J by 2 bases, and 9 bases separated the two germline ends. The CDR3 nucleotides are TGCGCCAGCAGCCAAGTTCACCGAGCCTACGAGCAGTACTTC. This translates into CASSQVHRAYEQYF.

The chain recombines TRBV5-1 with TRBJ2-7; 10 bases fit TRBD1. The CDR3 spans 14 residues. CDR1 is SGHRS, CDR2 YFSETQ, per germline. The V and J ends lost 1 base and 3 bases, in that order; junction bases with no gene match: 1. The CDR3 sequence is CASSLWTGGYEQYF. The DNA for the CDR3 is TGCGCCAGCAGCTTGTGGACAGGGGGCTACGAGCAGTACTTC.

The rearrangement joins TRBV27 to TRBJ2-1; possible D gene TRBD1, 5 bases. The V and J ends lost 11 bases and 2 bases respectively, with 7 bases between them. The germline V gene encodes CDR1 MNHEY and CDR2 SMNVEV (reference sequence). The CDR3 contains 11 residues. The CDR3: CASTAYNEQFF. DNA of the CDR3: TGTGCCTCGACAGCCTACAATGAGCAGTTCTTC.

The chain links TRBV6-5 to TRBJ1-1; 7 bases fit TRBD1. The ends lost 6 bases at V and 2 bases at J; junction bases unmatched: 3. Per the germline V gene, CDR1 is MNHEY and CDR2 is SVGAGI. The CDR3 totals 13 residues. The DNA for the CDR3 is TGTGCCAGCAGCCGACAGGGTAACACTGAAGCTTTCTTT. It encodes CASSRQGNTEAFF.

This clone was picked up one time. This chain joins TRBV5-4 and TRBJ1-2; D gene unclear. Trimming removed 0 bases at V and 6 bases at J, with 15 bases between. This CDR3 contains 15 residues. CDR1 SGHNT and CDR2 YYREEE come from the germline V gene (reference sequence). CDR3 DNA sequence: TGTGCCAGCAGCTTGGCCCAAAGAGAGCCGGATGGCTACACCTTC. This sequence encodes CASSLAQREPDGYTF.

The chain joins TRBV18 to TRBJ2-1; a possible D gene is TRBD2 (5 bases). Trimming stripped 6 bases from V and 4 bases from J, with 10 bases between. Germline CDR1 is KGHSH and CDR2 is LQKENI. The CDR3 contains 13 residues. The CDR3 bases are TGTGCCAGCTCCCGCGGACTGTACAATGAGCAGTTCTTC. It is translated as CASSRGLYNEQFF.

This chain uses TRBV7-2 with TRBJ2-2; perhaps TRBD2 as D (7 bases). The germline V gene has CDR1 SGHTA and CDR2 FQGNSA. Trimming took 3 bases from V and 7 from J, leaving 18 bases between them. CDR3 length: 16 residues. The CDR3 nucleotides are TGTGCCAGCAGCTTCAAGAGGGGGGGATTAGGCGGGGAGCTGTTTTTT. Translated, it gives CASSFKRGGLGGELFF.

The chain recombines TRBV15 with TRBJ2-3, with TRBD2 matching 11 bases. Germline CDR1 reads LNHNV; CDR2 reads YYDKDF (reference sequence). This CDR3 is built from 16 residues. Unmatched junction bases numbered 5, after V lost 1 base and J lost 5 bases. The CDR3 here is CATSRGEGLAGDTQYF. The DNA of the CDR3 is TGTGCCACCAGCAGAGGCGAAGGACTAGCGGGAGATACGCAGTATTTT.

The J gene is TRBJ1-5, the V gene TRBV6-6; 8 nucleotides align to TRBD1. The germline CDR1 and CDR2 sequences are MNHNY and SVGAGI (reference sequence). The CDR3 is 16 residues long. The V and J ends lost 7 bases and 2 bases, in that order; junction bases with no gene match: 10. The CDR3 coding sequence is TGTGCCAGCAACATAGACAGGGGAGTGGGCAATCAGCCCCAGCATTTT. It specifies CASNIDRGVGNQPQHF.